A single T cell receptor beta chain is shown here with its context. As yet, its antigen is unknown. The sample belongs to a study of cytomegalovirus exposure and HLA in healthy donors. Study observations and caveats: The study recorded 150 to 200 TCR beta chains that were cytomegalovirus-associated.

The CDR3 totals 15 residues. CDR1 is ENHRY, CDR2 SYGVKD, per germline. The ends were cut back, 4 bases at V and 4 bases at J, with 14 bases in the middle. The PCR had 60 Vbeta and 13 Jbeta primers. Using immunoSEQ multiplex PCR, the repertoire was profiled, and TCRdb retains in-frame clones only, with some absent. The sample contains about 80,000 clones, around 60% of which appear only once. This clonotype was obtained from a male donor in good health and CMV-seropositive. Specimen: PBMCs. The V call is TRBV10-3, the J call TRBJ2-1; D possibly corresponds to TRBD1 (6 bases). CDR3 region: CAISGPGGQYNEQFF. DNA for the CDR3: TGTGCCATCAGTGGGCCTGGGGGACAATACAATGAGCAGTTCTTC.